One sample yielded the 21 T cell receptor beta chains listed below, sequenced in a study of neurological immune-mediated disorders. TCRdb re-called the 5' RACE reads with MiXCR, one entry per CDR3 protein. Found here are fewer than 65,000 distinct CDR3 sequences, approximately 4.4% of them singletons; the top ten hold about 3.1%. The sequencing sample was made of PBMCs. The receptors derive from a man aged 45-60 years with multiple sclerosis.

The table lists this clonotype with many counts. V usage is TRBV5-1 and J usage is TRBJ1-2; D not resolved. V gave up 3 bases and J gave up 8 bases, with 17 bases separating them. CDR3 length: 14 residues. CDR1 is SGHRS, CDR2 YFSETQ, per germline. The CDR3 nucleotides are TGCGCCAGCAGCTCGCCGGGAGGAGCAGAAGGCTACACCTTC. Translated: CASSSPGGAEGYTF.

This clonotype came up many times. Written as DNA, the CDR3 is TGTGCCAGCAGCTTGTGGGGGCCGGGGGGCGTATACGAGCAGTACTTC. Translating gives CASSLWGPGGVYEQYF. V usage is TRBV5-6 and J usage is TRBJ2-7, with a weak D call TRBD2 (7 bases). The germline gives CDR1 SGHDT, CDR2 YYEEEE. V lost 1 base to trimming and J lost 4 bases, with 18 bases between them. This CDR3 region has 16 residues.

This clonotype was seen repeatedly, ten times or more. The rearrangement uses TRBV5-5 and TRBJ2-2; 9 bases map to TRBD2. The germline V gene has CDR1 SGHKS and CDR2 YYEKEE (reference sequence). The V and J ends lost 7 bases and 6 bases, in that order; junction bases with no gene match: 7. The CDR3 contains 14 residues. The CDR3 spells CASGTSMGSGELFF. As DNA, the CDR3 is TGTGCCAGCGGGACTAGCATGGGTTCCGGGGAGCTGTTTTTT.

This clonotype was detected ten times or more. The chain combines TRBV28 with TRBJ2-7; TRBD1 is a possible D gene (5 bases). Trimming left V 6 bases short and J 2 bases short, with 17 bases between. CDR1 and CDR2 (germline): MDHEN, SYDVKM. The CDR3 contains 15 residues. The CDR3 DNA sequence: TGTGCCAGCAGCCCCCATGGGGCTTCGACCTACGAGCAGTACTTC. This codes for CASSPHGASTYEQYF.

This clonotype was detected many times. The J gene is TRBJ2-1, the V gene TRBV5-5; a weak D match, TRBD1 (5 bases). Trimming removed 4 bases at V and 0 bases at J, with 14 bases between. The V gene's germline CDR1 is SGHKS and CDR2 YYEKEE (reference sequence). This CDR3 has 16 residues. The DNA for the CDR3 is TGTGCCAGCAGCCGACAGCTACCTAGCTCCTACAATGAGCAGTTCTTC. This encodes CASSRQLPSSYNEQFF.

This clonotype was counted many times. The chain combines TRBV11-2 with TRBJ2-7; unclear D gene. The CDR3 sequence is 13 residues long. The germline gives CDR1 SGHAT, CDR2 FQNNGV. The V and J ends lost 2 bases and 0 bases respectively, with 5 bases between them. CDR3 in DNA: TGTGCCAGCAGCTTAACGGTCTCCTACGAGCAGTACTTC. Residues: CASSLTVSYEQYF.

This clonotype was found many times. The V and J genes are TRBV28 and TRBJ2-4; no definite D call. The germline V gene has CDR1 MDHEN and CDR2 SYDVKM. This CDR3 comprises 13 residues. V gave up 7 bases and J gave up 5 bases, with 12 bases separating them. CDR3 bases: TGTGCCAGCACCCGGAAGCCACAAAACATTCAGTACTTC. Amino acids: CASTRKPQNIQYF.

This chain uses TRBV5-1 with TRBJ2-7; D tentatively reads TRBD1 or TRBD2 (6 bases each). CDR3 size: 14 residues. V lost 3 bases and J 2 bases, leaving 12 bases between the germline ends. The V gene's germline CDR1 is SGHRS and CDR2 YFSETQ. This CDR3 is CASSSRGETYEQYF. CDR3 coding DNA: TGCGCCAGCAGCTCAAGGGGGGAAACCTACGAGCAGTACTTC.

This clonotype was seen many times. The chain joins TRBV20-1 to TRBJ1-5; D might be TRBD1 (6 bases). V gave up 6 bases and J gave up 3 bases, with 12 bases separating them. Germline V CDR1 and CDR2: DFQATT, SNEGSKA (reference sequence). The length of the CDR3 is 13 residues. Here the CDR3 reads CSARRGNNQPQHF. In DNA form, the CDR3 reads TGCAGTGCCAGAAGGGGGAACAATCAGCCCCAGCATTTT.

The sample holds many counts of this clonotype. The J gene is TRBJ2-5, the V gene TRBV4-1, with D possibly matching TRBD1 (6 bases). This CDR3 spans 13 amino acids. Trimming cost V 8 bases and J 1 base, with 11 bases left between them. From germline, CDR1 is MGHRA and CDR2 YSYEKL. The CDR3 here is CASARGIQETQYF. The CDR3 coding sequence is TGCGCCAGCGCCAGGGGAATCCAAGAGACCCAGTACTTC.

The sample holds many counts of this clonotype. The V and J genes are TRBV5-1 and TRBJ1-2; no clear D gene. V was pared by 4 bases and J by 2 bases, with 9 bases between. The CDR3 contains 13 residues. In germline, CDR1 is SGHRS, CDR2 YFSETQ. The CDR3 region has the DNA TGCGCCAGCAGCAAGGACCGGAACTATGGCTACACCTTC. Its protein product is CASSKDRNYGYTF.

V gene TRBV29-1 combines with J gene TRBJ1-1; 9 nucleotides match TRBD1. The CDR3 extends over 12 amino acids. The V segment lost 7 bases and the J segment 4 bases; nucleotides outside the gene matches: 4. CDR1 is SQVTM and CDR2 is ANQGSEA in the germline V gene. CDR3 nucleotide sequence: TGCAGCGATAAGACAGGGGGCACTGAAGCTTTCTTT. Translation: CSDKTGGTEAFF.

The table lists this clonotype with many counts. The gene calls are TRBV27 and TRBJ1-2; TRBD1 agrees at 7 bases. The CDR3 extends over 15 amino acids. CDR1 and CDR2 from the germline V gene are MNHEY and SMNVEV (reference sequence). With V trimmed by 0 bases and J by 8 bases, 9 bases remained unmatched. CDR3 amino acids: CASSLSRGPVEGYTF. CDR3 nucleotide sequence: TGTGCCAGCAGTTTATCAAGGGGGCCGGTTGAAGGCTACACCTTC.

This clonotype was counted ten times or more. This chain links TRBV20-1 with TRBJ2-7; no reliable D call. Trimming shortened V by 3 bases and J by 7 bases, and 19 bases separated the two germline ends. The CDR3 has 14 amino acids. Germline-derived CDR1 and CDR2 are DFQATT and SNEGSKA (reference sequence). Here the CDR3 reads CSASGWPDGGEQYF. DNA of the CDR3: TGCAGTGCTAGTGGGTGGCCCGACGGCGGAGAGCAGTACTTC.

This clonotype was found many times. V gene TRBV20-1 combines with J gene TRBJ2-7; 13 positions match TRBD2. The J segment lost 3 bases and the V segment lost 5 bases, leaving 7 bases of the junction unmatched. Germline-derived CDR1 and CDR2 are DFQATT and SNEGSKA (reference sequence). The CDR3 runs 15 residues. The CDR3 region has the DNA TGCAGTGCTCATTCGACTAGCGGGAGGTTCTACGAGCAGTACTTC. Translating it yields CSAHSTSGRFYEQYF.

This clonotype was found many times. The chain couples TRBV7-2 to TRBJ2-7; D unclear. The V gene lost 1 base and the J gene lost 2 bases, with 6 bases spanning the gap. Germline V gene data show CDR1 as SGHTA and CDR2 as FQGNSA. This CDR3 spans 13 amino acids. CDR3 coding DNA: TGTGCCAGCAGCTTAGAATTGGCCTACGAGCAGTACTTC. Protein: CASSLELAYEQYF. The entire variable domain, with the rest obtained from reference TRBV7-2 and TRBJ2-7, is as follows: GAGVSQSPSNKVTEKGKDVELRCDPISGHTALYWYRQSLGQGLEFLIYFQGNSAPDKSGLPSDRFSAERTGGSVSTLTIQRTQQEDSAVYLCASSLELAYEQYFGPGTRLTVT.

The chain joins TRBV14 to TRBJ1-1; possibly TRBD1 for D (5 bases). The CDR3 covers 14 residues. V lost 7 bases and J 0 bases, leaving 12 bases between the germline ends. Germline V lookup: CDR1 SGHDN, CDR2 FVKESK. CDR3 sequence reads: CASTPTGLNTEAFF. In nucleotides, the CDR3 is TGTGCCAGCACCCCAACGGGGCTGAACACTGAAGCTTTCTTT.

This clonotype was seen many times. In DNA form, the CDR3 reads TGTGCCAGCAGCGTAGGAGCGGGGACCCTCAATGAGCAGTTCTTC. Protein sequence: CASSVGAGTLNEQFF. V usage is TRBV9 and J usage is TRBJ2-1; 7 bases are a match to TRBD2. The CDR3 extends over 15 amino acids. Trimming cost V 0 bases and J 6 bases; bases outside gene matches: 6. From germline, CDR1 is SGDLS and CDR2 YYNGEE. The whole variable domain, remainder taken from reference TRBV9 and TRBJ2-1, is DSGVTQTPKHLITATGQRVTLRCSPRSGDLSVYWYQQSLDQGLQFLIQYYNGEERAKGNILERFSAQQFPDLHSELNLSSLELGDSALYFCASSVGAGTLNEQFFGPGTRLTVL.

This clonotype has ten or more counts. The chain links TRBV5-5 to TRBJ1-1; unclear D gene. V lost 0 bases, J lost 0 bases, and 6 bases lay in between. The germline CDR1 and CDR2 sequences are SGHKS and YYEKEE (reference sequence). The CDR3 runs 14 residues. CDR3 residues: CASSLGWVNTEAFF. The CDR3 DNA sequence: TGTGCCAGCAGCTTGGGTTGGGTGAACACTGAAGCTTTCTTT.

Regarding this clonotype: One base away lies a much larger clone, so this may be a sequencing read error. Given the absence of the conserved phenylalanine or tryptophan at the CDR3 end, a read error is likely. The CDR3 reads CASSLGLGEQFC. DNA of the CDR3: TGTGCCAGCAGCTTAGGCTTGGGTGAGCAGTTCTGC. The gene calls are TRBV7-9 and TRBJ2-1; D not resolved. Germline V gene lookup returns CDR1 SEHNR and CDR2 FQNEAQ (reference sequence). The CDR3 runs to 12 residues. Trimming shortened V by 1 base and J by 9 bases, and 7 bases separated the two germline ends.

Many counts were recorded for this clonotype. The chain uses TRBV6-2 or TRBV6-3 and TRBJ2-7; D ambiguous. Trimming pared 8 bases from V and 6 bases from J, leaving 17 bases between. CDR1 and CDR2 from the germline V gene are MNHEY and SVGEGT. The CDR3 length is 13 residues. CDR3 coding DNA: TGTGCCAGCGGCCCACTACGTGTAGGCGAGCAGTACTTC. Translating gives CASGPLRVGEQYF.